The clone carrying this TCR beta chain was counted many times. The sample originates from a study of metastatic and nonmetastatic thyroid tumors. All patients were treatment-naive before thyroid surgery. CDR1 is SGHAT, CDR2 FQDESV, per germline (reference sequence). The CDR3 spans 16 residues. V was pared by 3 bases and J by 0 bases, with 7 bases of the junction left unmatched. TCRdb re-called the PCR reads via MiXCR. The table shows tens of thousands of clones, with 15% to 20% occurring only once. The sequence derives from a male donor with papillary thyroid cancer or a benign thyroid nodule (not recorded which). Some clones in this sample may be carry-over from other donors' samples. The chain has TRBV11-1 and TRBJ2-7; TRBD2 matches 8 bases. The specimen sequenced was blood. CDR3 nucleotides: TGTGCCAGCAGCTTGCAGACTAGCGAGTTCTCCTACGAGCAGTACTTC. It yields the protein CASSLQTSEFSYEQYF.